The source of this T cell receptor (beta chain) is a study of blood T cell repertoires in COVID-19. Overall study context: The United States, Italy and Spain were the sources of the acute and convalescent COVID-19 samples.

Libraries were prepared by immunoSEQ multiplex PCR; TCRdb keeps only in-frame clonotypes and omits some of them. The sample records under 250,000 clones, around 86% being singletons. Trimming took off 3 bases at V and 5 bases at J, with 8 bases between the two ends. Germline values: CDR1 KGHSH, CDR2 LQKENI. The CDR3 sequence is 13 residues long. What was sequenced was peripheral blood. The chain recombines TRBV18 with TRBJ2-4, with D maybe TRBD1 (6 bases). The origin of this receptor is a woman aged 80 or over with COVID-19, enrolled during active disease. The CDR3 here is CASSPNRENIQYF. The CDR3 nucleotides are TGTGCCAGCTCACCCAACAGGGAAAACATTCAGTACTTC.